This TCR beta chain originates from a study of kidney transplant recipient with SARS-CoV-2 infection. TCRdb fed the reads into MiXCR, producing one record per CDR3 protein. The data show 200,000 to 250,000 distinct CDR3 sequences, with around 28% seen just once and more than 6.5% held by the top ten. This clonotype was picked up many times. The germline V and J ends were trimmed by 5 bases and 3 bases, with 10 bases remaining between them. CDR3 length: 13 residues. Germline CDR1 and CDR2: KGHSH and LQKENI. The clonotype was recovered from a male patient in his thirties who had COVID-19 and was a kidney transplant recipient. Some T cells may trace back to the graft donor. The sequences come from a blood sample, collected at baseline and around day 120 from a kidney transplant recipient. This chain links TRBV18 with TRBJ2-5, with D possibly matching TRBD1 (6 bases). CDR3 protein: CASSERTEETQYF. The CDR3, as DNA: TGTGCCAGCTCAGAGAGGACAGAAGAGACCCAGTACTTC.